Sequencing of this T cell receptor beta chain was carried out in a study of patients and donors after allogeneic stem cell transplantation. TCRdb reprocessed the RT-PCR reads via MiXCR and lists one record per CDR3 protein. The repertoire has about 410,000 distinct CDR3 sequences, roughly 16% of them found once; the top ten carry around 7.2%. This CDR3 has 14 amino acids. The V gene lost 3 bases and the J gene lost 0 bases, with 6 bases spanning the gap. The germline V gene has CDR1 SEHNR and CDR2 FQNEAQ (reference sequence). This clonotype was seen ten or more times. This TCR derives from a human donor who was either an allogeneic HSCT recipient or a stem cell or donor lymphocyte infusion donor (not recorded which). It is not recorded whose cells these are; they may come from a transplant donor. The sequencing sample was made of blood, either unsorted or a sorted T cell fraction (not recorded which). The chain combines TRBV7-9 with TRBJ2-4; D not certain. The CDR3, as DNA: TGTGCCAGCAGCTTCCTACTAGCCAAAAACATTCAGTACTTC. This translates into CASSFLLAKNIQYF.